Following are 11 T cell receptor beta chains from one sample sequenced in a study of blood T cell repertoires in COVID-19. Generated by immunoSEQ multiplex PCR, the TCRdb table keeps only in-frame clones and is missing some. The profile shows 150,000 or so clones, roughly 85% of them singletons. The sequenced sample was PBMCs or T cells enriched from blood (not recorded which). These receptors were taken from a man aged 60 to 75 who had recovered from COVID-19.

J is TRBJ2-3 and V is TRBV7-9; no clear D. This CDR3 has 14 amino acids. Germline CDR1 is SEHNR and CDR2 is FQNEAQ (reference sequence). V was cut by 4 bases and J by 5 bases, with 13 bases left in between. For the CDR3, the DNA is TGTGCCAGCAGCTCCCGGGTACGCGGAGATACGCAGTATTTT. It codes for CASSSRVRGDTQYF.

The rearrangement links TRBV30 to TRBJ1-6; TRBD1 aligns across 7 bases. This CDR3 region has 14 residues. Looked up from germline, CDR1 is GTSNPN and CDR2 is SVGIG (reference sequence). V lost 7 bases and J lost 7; bases outside the gene matches: 10. CDR3 nucleotide sequence: TGTGCCTCCTCTTCGGGACAGTTAAATTCACCCCTCCACTTT. It codes for CASSSGQLNSPLHF.

This clone turned up a few times. The J gene is TRBJ1-6, the V gene TRBV10-3; TRBD1 matches 7 bases. The length of the CDR3 is 17 residues. V lost 2 bases and J lost 10; bases outside the gene matches: 14. Germline assignment: CDR1 ENHRY and CDR2 SYGVKD. CDR3 DNA: TGTGCCATCAGTGAGAGGGTCCCATCAGGGGGATCCTCACCCCTCCACTTT. Amino acids: CAISERVPSGGSSPLHF.

The rearrangement joins TRBV7-9 to TRBJ1-2, with no clear D. The CDR3 is 15 residues long. Germline V gene lookup returns CDR1 SEHNR and CDR2 FQNEAQ (reference sequence). Trimming took 4 bases from V and 7 from J, leaving 19 bases between them. CDR3 residues: CASSSRIQGSGGYTF. The CDR3 DNA reads as TGTGCCAGCAGCTCCCGGATCCAAGGTTCGGGTGGCTACACCTTC.

The rearrangement links TRBV15 to TRBJ2-1, with a tentative D call TRBD2 (5 bases). Trimming shortened V by 0 bases and J by 8 bases, and 17 bases separated the two germline ends. The CDR3 loop spans 16 amino acids. The germline gives CDR1 LNHNV, CDR2 YYDKDF (reference sequence). The CDR3 DNA is TGTGCCACCAGCAGAGAACGTCCGGGGATCGCCCATGAGCAGTTCTTC. This gives the protein CATSRERPGIAHEQFF.

The chain joins TRBV6-9 to TRBJ2-2; the match to TRBD1 covers 9 bases. The V segment lost 7 bases and the J segment 4 bases; nucleotides outside the gene matches: 16. CDR3 length: 18 residues. The V gene's germline CDR1 is MNHGY and CDR2 SVAAGI. This CDR3 is CASNRTKGTGMGTGELFF. In DNA, the CDR3 is TGTGCCAGCAATCGGACGAAAGGGACAGGGATGGGCACCGGGGAGCTGTTTTTT.

This clone is a singleton in its sample. V and J are TRBV19 and TRBJ2-1; 7 nucleotides match TRBD1. Losses at the gene ends were 8 bases for V and 6 bases for J; bases not matched to a gene: 10. Germline V gene lookup returns CDR1 LNHDA and CDR2 SQIVND (reference sequence). The CDR3 is 14 residues long. The CDR3 nucleotides are TGTGCCAGTTCAACAGGGGTCAGGGGCAATGAGCAGTTCTTC. Amino acids: CASSTGVRGNEQFF.

This rearrangement joins TRBV4-1 to TRBJ2-7; 8 nucleotides agree with TRBD2. The CDR3 runs to 15 residues. With V trimmed by 5 bases and J by 5 bases, 11 bases remained unmatched. CDR1 and CDR2 (germline): MGHRA, YSYEKL. The CDR3 DNA reads as TGCGCCAGCAGCGCGAGCGGGAGTCGGGAGGACGAGCAGTACTTC. Translated, it gives CASSASGSREDEQYF.

The V gene is TRBV10-3, the J gene TRBJ1-1, with TRBD1 matching over 10 bases. V trimming: 10 bases; J trimming: 3 bases; junction bases outside the gene matches: 5. Germline values: CDR1 ENHRY, CDR2 SYGVKD. The CDR3 contains 13 residues. The CDR3 DNA follows: TGTGCCACCCGACAGGGGGCCTACACTGAAGCTTTCTTT. Translation: CATRQGAYTEAFF.

The chain recombines TRBV21-1 with TRBJ2-7; TRBD2, the table's D call, was not compared with the DNA. TRBV21-1 is a listed pseudogene. CDR3 size: 12 residues. DNA of the CDR3: TGTGCCCGGAGTCCTATAACCTACGAGCAGTACTTC. It yields the protein CARSPITYEQYF.

The CDR3 protein is CSVEANTEAFF. CDR3 sequence (DNA): TGCAGCGTTGAGGCGAACACTGAAGCTTTCTTT. The chain joins TRBV29-1 to TRBJ1-1; no reliable D call. Trimming took off 3 bases at V and 1 base at J, with 3 bases between the two ends. The CDR3 sequence is 11 residues long. Germline CDR1 SQVTM, CDR2 ANQGSEA.